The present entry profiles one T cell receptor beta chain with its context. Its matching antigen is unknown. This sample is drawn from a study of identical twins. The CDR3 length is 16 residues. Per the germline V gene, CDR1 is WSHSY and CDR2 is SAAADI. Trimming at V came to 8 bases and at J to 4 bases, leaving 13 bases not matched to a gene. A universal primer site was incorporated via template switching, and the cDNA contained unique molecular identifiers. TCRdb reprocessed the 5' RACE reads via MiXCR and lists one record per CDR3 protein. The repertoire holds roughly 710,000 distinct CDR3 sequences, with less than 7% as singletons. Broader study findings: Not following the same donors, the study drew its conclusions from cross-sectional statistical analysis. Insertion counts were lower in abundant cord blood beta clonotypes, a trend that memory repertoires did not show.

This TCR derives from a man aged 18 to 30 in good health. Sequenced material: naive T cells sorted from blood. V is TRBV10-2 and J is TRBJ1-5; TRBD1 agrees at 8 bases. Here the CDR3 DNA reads TGCGCCAGCGCAACAAACTGGACAGGGAGGAATCAGCCCCAGCATTTT. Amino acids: CASATNWTGRNQPQHF.